The TCR beta chain under discussion was sequenced for a study of cytomegalovirus exposure and HLA in healthy donors. This clone was picked up one time. Sequencing was performed with immunoSEQ multiplex PCR; in TCRdb, only in-frame clones are kept and a portion is missing. The sample includes around 160,000 clones, 88% seen only once; the top ten take 3%. Germline assignment: CDR1 SGDLS and CDR2 YYNGEE. The CDR3 totals 13 residues. V lost 2 bases to trimming and J lost 5 bases, with 10 bases between them. Material for sequencing was PBMCs. The sequence derives from a man between 18 and 29 years old in good health and CMV-seronegative. The rearrangement links TRBV9 to TRBJ1-1, with D unclear. DNA of the CDR3: TGTGCCAGCAGCGTTGATCCCGGGACTGAAGCTTTCTTT. Protein: CASSVDPGTEAFF.